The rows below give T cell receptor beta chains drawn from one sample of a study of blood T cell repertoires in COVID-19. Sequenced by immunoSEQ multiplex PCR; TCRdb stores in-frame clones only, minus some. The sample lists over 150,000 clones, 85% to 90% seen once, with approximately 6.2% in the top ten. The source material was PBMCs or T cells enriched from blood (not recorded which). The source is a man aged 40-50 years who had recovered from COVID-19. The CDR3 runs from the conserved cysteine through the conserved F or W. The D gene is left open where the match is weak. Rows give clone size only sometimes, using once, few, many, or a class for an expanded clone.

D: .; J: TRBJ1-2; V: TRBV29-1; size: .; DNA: TGCAGCGCCCGAGCACAGGCCCTATCAGATGGCTACACCTTC; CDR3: CSARAQALSDGYTF
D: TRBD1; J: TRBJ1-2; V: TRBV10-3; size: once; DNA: TGTGCCCCGTGTACAGGGGGCCATGGCTACACCTTC; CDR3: CAPCTGGHGYTF
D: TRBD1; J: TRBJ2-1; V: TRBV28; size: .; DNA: TGTGCCAGCAGTTTCAGGGGGAACAATGAGCAGTTCTTC; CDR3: CASSFRGNNEQFF
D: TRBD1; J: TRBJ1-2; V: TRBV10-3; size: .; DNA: TGTGCCATCAGTGAGTCGACCGGGACAGGGGGACTCTATGGCTACACCTTC; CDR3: CAISESTGTGGLYGYTF
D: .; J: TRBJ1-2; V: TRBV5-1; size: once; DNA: TGCGCCAGCAGCTTGGGTAGCAACTATGGCTACACCTTC; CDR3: CASSLGSNYGYTF
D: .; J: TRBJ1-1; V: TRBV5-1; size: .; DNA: TGCGCCAGCAGCTTGGACGGGGGCACTGAAGCTTTCTTT; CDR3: CASSLDGGTEAFF
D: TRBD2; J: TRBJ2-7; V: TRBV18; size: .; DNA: TGTGCCAGCTCTGCCGGCCTAGCGGACTACGAGCAGTACTTC; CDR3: CASSAGLADYEQYF
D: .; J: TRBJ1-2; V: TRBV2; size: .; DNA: TGTGCCAGCAGTGCGAGGACGACGGGGTCCTTAGGCTACACCTTC; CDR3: CASSARTTGSLGYTF
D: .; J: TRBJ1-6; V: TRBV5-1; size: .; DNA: TGCGCCAGCAGCTTGGGGCCTTCAGGGGATGGTTCACCCCTCCACTTT; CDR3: CASSLGPSGDGSPLHF
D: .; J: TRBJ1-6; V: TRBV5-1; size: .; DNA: TGCGCCAGCAGCTTGGCCGGGCAGGGTACGAATTCACCCCTCCACTTT; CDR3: CASSLAGQGTNSPLHF
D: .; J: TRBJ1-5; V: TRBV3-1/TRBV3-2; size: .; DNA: TGTGCCAGCAGCGGGGGGAATCAGCCCCAGCATTTT; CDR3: CASSGGNQPQHF
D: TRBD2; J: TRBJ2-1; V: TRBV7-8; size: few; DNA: TGTGCCAGCAGCTTAACGGTATCGATTAGCGGGAGGGCCCTCTACAATGAGCAGTTCTTC; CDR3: CASSLTVSISGRALYNEQFF
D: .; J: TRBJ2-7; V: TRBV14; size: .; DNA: TGTGCCAGCAGCCAAGATAGAGCCAGACTGTGGGAGCAGTACTTC; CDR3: CASSQDRARLWEQYF
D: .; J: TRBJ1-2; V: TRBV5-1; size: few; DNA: TGCGCCAGCAGCTCGCCCTCAACTGGCTATGGCTACACCTTC; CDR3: CASSSPSTGYGYTF
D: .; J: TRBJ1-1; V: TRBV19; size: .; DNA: TGTGCCAGTAGTATTTCGGGGAAGTCTGAAGCTTTCTTT; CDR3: CASSISGKSEAFF